The rows below give T cell receptor beta chains drawn from one sample of a study of T cell repertoires and HLA-DP antigens. The repertoire was sequenced with immunoSEQ multiplex PCR; TCRdb's copy has only in-frame clones and lacks some. The table has about 110,000 clones, 90% to 95% seen once. The antigens of these receptors remain unknown. The sequenced material came from CD4+ T cells from PBMCs. These TCRs come from a woman in her late teens or twenties in good health and CMV-seronegative. Both conserved end residues are part of each CDR3. The D gene is left open where the match is weak. Rows give clone size only sometimes, using once, few, many, or a class for an expanded clone.

d_gene: NA
abundance: NA
j_gene: TRBJ1-2
v_gene: TRBV28
CDR3aa: CASSLVGSYGYTF
CDR3nt: TGTGCCAGCAGTTTAGTCGGGTCCTATGGCTACACCTTC

d_gene: TRBD1
abundance: NA
j_gene: TRBJ1-1
v_gene: TRBV2
CDR3aa: CASRISGGSTEAFF
CDR3nt: TGTGCCAGCAGAATCTCAGGGGGGAGCACTGAAGCTTTCTTT

d_gene: NA
abundance: NA
j_gene: TRBJ2-5
v_gene: TRBV2
CDR3aa: CASSELLAVGTQYF
CDR3nt: TGTGCCAGCAGTGAGCTACTAGCCGTAGGGACCCAGTACTTC

d_gene: NA
abundance: NA
j_gene: TRBJ1-5
v_gene: TRBV19
CDR3aa: CASSGRTDYSNQPQHF
CDR3nt: TGTGCCAGTAGTGGGAGAACAGATTATAGCAATCAGCCCCAGCATTTT

d_gene: TRBD1
abundance: NA
j_gene: TRBJ1-5
v_gene: TRBV10-3
CDR3aa: CAISERDSNSNQPQHF
CDR3nt: TGTGCCATCAGTGAGCGGGACAGTAATAGCAATCAGCCCCAGCATTTT

d_gene: NA
abundance: NA
j_gene: TRBJ2-3
v_gene: TRBV11-2
CDR3aa: CASSFHLPITDTQYF
CDR3nt: TGTGCCAGCAGCTTCCACCTCCCTATCACAGATACGCAGTATTTT

d_gene: TRBD1
abundance: NA
j_gene: TRBJ2-7
v_gene: TRBV7-9
CDR3aa: CASSPRTGRHEQYF
CDR3nt: TGTGCCAGCAGCCCTAGGACAGGGAGGCACGAGCAGTACTTC

d_gene: NA
abundance: NA
j_gene: TRBJ2-2
v_gene: TRBV9
CDR3aa: CASSVMNTGELFF
CDR3nt: TGTGCCAGCAGCGTTATGAACACCGGGGAGCTGTTTTTT

d_gene: NA
abundance: NA
j_gene: TRBJ2-5
v_gene: TRBV10-1
CDR3aa: CASSGKIKEETQYF
CDR3nt: TGCGCCAGCAGTGGAAAAATAAAGGAAGAGACCCAGTACTTC

d_gene: NA
abundance: NA
j_gene: TRBJ2-7
v_gene: TRBV7-2
CDR3aa: CASSLPGAAAYEQYF
CDR3nt: TGTGCCAGCAGCTTACCGGGGGCGGCGGCCTACGAGCAGTACTTC

d_gene: NA
abundance: NA
j_gene: TRBJ1-1
v_gene: TRBV6-1
CDR3aa: CASSGLVRAGGTEAFF
CDR3nt: TGTGCCAGCAGTGGCCTCGTCAGGGCGGGTGGCACTGAAGCTTTCTTT

d_gene: NA
abundance: NA
j_gene: TRBJ2-2
v_gene: TRBV4-3
CDR3aa: CASSQGSEGPGELFF
CDR3nt: TGCGCCAGCAGCCAAGGATCAGAAGGCCCCGGGGAGCTGTTTTTT

d_gene: NA
abundance: NA
j_gene: TRBJ1-2
v_gene: TRBV7-9
CDR3aa: CASSLNQGRGYTF
CDR3nt: TGTGCCAGCAGCCTCAACCAGGGCCGCGGCTACACCTTC

d_gene: NA
abundance: NA
j_gene: TRBJ1-3
v_gene: TRBV5-6
CDR3aa: CASSFRPDQTSGNTIYF
CDR3nt: TGTGCCAGCAGCTTCCGGCCAGATCAAACCTCTGGAAACACCATATATTTT

d_gene: TRBD2
abundance: once
j_gene: TRBJ2-5
v_gene: TRBV11-2
CDR3aa: CASSSAGGVVETQYF
CDR3nt: TGTGCCAGCAGCTCAGCGGGAGGGGTGGTGGAGACCCAGTACTTC

d_gene: NA
abundance: NA
j_gene: TRBJ2-4
v_gene: TRBV29-1
CDR3aa: CSVVSQTENIQYF
CDR3nt: TGCAGCGTTGTAAGCCAGACAGAAAACATTCAGTACTTC

d_gene: NA
abundance: NA
j_gene: TRBJ1-2
v_gene: TRBV6-5
CDR3aa: CASSYEAGYGYTF
CDR3nt: TGTGCCAGCAGTTATGAAGCTGGGTATGGCTACACCTTC

d_gene: NA
abundance: NA
j_gene: TRBJ2-4
v_gene: TRBV28
CDR3aa: CASSLLSSKNIQYF
CDR3nt: TGTGCCAGCAGTTTGTTAAGCAGCAAAAACATTCAGTACTTC